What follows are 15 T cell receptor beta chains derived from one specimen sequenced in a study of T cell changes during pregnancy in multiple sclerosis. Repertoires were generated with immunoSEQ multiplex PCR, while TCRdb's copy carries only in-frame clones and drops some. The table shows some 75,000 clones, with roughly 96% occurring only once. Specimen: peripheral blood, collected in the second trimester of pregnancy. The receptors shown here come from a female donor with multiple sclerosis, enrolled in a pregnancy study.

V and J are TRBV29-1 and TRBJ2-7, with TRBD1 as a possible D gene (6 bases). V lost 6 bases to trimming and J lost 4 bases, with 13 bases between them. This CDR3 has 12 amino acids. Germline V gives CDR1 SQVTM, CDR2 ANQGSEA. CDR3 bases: TGCAGCGTCCGATTGGGGGCGTACGAGCAGTACTTC. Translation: CSVRLGAYEQYF.

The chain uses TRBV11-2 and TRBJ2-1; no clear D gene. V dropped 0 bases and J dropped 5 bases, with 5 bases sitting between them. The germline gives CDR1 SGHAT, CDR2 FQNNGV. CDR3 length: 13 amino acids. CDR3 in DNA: TGTGCCAGCAGCTTAGACCGGGACAATGAGCAGTTCTTC. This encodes CASSLDRDNEQFF.

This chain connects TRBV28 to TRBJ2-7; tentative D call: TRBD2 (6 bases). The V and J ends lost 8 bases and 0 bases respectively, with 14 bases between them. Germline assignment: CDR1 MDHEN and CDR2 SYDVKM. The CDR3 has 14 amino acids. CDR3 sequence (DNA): TGTGCCAGCGGTCGCACGGGACTCTCCTACGAGCAGTACTTC. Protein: CASGRTGLSYEQYF.

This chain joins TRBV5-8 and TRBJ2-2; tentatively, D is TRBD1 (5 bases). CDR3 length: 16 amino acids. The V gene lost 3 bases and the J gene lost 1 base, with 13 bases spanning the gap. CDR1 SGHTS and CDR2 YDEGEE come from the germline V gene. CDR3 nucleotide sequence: TGTGCCAGCAGCTGGGGCCGCCGGAAGAACACCGGGGAGCTGTTTTTT. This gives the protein CASSWGRRKNTGELFF. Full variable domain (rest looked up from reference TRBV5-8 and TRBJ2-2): EAGVTQSPTHLIKTRGQQATLRCSPISGHTSVYWYQQALGLGLQFLLWYDEGEERNRGNFPPRFSGRQFPNYSSELNVNALELEDSALYLCASSWGRRKNTGELFFGEGSRLTVL.

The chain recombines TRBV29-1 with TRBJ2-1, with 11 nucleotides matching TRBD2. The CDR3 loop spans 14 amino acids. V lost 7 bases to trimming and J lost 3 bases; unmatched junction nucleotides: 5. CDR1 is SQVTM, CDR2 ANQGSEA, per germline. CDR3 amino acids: CSAPGLADYNEQFF. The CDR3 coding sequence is TGCAGCGCCCCGGGACTAGCGGACTACAATGAGCAGTTCTTC.

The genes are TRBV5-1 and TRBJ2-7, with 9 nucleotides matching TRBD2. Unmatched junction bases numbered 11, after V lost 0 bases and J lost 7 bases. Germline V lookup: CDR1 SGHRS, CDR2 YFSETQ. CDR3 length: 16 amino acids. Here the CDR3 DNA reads TGCGCCAGCAGCTTGGATAGCGGGAGTCTGTCGGGGGAGCAGTACTTC. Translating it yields CASSLDSGSLSGEQYF. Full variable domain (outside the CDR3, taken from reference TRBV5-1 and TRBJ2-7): KAGVTQTPRYLIKTRGQQVTLSCSPISGHRSVSWYQQTPGQGLQFLFEYFSETQRNKGNFPGRFSGRQFSNSRSEMNVSTLELGDSALYLCASSLDSGSLSGEQYFGPGTRLTVT.

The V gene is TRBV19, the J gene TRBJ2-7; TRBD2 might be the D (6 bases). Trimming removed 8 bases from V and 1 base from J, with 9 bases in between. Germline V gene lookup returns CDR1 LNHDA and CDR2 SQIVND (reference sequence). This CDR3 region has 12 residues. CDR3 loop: CASEGLSYEQYF. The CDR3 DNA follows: TGTGCCAGTGAGGGACTGTCCTACGAGCAGTACTTC.

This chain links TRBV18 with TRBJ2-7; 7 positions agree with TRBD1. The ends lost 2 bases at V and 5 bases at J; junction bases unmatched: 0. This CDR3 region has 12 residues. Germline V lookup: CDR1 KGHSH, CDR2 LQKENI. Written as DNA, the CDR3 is TGTGCCAGCTCACCAACAGGGGACGAGCAGTACTTC. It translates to CASSPTGDEQYF. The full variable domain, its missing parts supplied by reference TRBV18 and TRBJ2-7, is NAGVMQNPRHLVRRRGQEARLRCSPMKGHSHVYWYRQLPEEGLKFMVYLQKENIIDESGMPKERFSAEFPKEGPSILRIQQVVRGDSAAYFCASSPTGDEQYFGPGTRLTVT.

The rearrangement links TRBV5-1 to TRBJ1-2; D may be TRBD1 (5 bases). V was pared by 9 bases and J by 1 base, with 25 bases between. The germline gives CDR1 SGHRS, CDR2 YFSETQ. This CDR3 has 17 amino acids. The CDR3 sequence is CANGWDSFSTGNYGYTF. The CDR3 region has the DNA TGCGCCAACGGCTGGGACTCCTTTTCAACGGGTAACTATGGCTACACCTTC.

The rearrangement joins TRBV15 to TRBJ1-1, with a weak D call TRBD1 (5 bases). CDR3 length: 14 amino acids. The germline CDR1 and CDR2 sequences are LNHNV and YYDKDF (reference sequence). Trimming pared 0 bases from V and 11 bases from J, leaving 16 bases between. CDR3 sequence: CATSRDQAREKAFF. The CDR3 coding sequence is TGTGCCACCAGCAGAGATCAGGCCAGGGAAAAGGCTTTCTTT.

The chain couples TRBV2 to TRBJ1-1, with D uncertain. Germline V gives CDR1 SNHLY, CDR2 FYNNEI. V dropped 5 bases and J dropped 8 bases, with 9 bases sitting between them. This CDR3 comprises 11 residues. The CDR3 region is CASSTSPEAFF. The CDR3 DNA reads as TGTGCCAGCAGTACCAGTCCCGAAGCTTTCTTT.

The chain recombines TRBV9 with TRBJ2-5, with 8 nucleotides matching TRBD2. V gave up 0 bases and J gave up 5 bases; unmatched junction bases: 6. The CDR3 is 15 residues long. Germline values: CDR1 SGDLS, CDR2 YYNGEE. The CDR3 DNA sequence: TGTGCCAGCAGCGTAGGAATAGCGGGAATGGAGACCCAGTACTTC. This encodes CASSVGIAGMETQYF.

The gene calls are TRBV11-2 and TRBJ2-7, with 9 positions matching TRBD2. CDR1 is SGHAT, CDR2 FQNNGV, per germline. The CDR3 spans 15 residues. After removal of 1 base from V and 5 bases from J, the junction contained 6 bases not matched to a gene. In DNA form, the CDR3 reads TGTGCCAGCAGCTTAGTGGGACTAGCCGCCAACGAGCAGTACTTC. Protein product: CASSLVGLAANEQYF.

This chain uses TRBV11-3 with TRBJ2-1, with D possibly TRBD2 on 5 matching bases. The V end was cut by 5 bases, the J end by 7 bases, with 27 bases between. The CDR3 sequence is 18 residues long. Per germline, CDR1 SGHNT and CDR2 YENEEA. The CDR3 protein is CASSECVSVRTPTNEQFF. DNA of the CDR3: TGTGCCAGCAGCGAGTGCGTTTCAGTGAGGACTCCAACGAATGAGCAGTTCTTC.

DNA for the CDR3: TGTGCCAGTAGTTGGGGACAGTGGTATGGCTACACCTTC. Amino acid sequence: CASSWGQWYGYTF. The chain has TRBV19 and TRBJ1-2; 7 bases are a match to TRBD1. Germline trimming cut 5 bases from V and 5 bases from J; bases unmatched to any gene: 5. The CDR3 runs to 13 residues. The germline V gene has CDR1 LNHDA and CDR2 SQIVND (reference sequence).